This note documents a single T cell receptor (beta chain) sequence. Original processing methods: Large patient CD8+ clones, those above 1%, rarely matched published virus-specific TCRB sequences. TCRdb keeps only in-frame clones here, not all; method: immunoSEQ multiplex PCR. V, J and clone size were drawn from that table, and D and trimming were deduced from the DNA. The sample shows about 9,200 clones, 60% to 80% of them seen only once. This CDR3 is built from 17 residues. Looked up from germline, CDR1 is SGHKS and CDR2 is YYEKEE (reference sequence). V lost 0 bases to trimming and J lost 6 bases, with 21 bases between them. The data were taken from a study of somatic mutations in cytotoxic T cells in rheumatoid arthritis.

The V call is TRBV5-5, the J call TRBJ1-2, with TRBD1 as a possible D gene (6 bases). Sequenced input: CD8+ T cells sorted from blood. This receptor was taken from an adult with rheumatoid arthritis. The CDR3 nucleotides are TGTGCCAGCAGCTTGGGGCCCGGGACACCAGGAAAGGATGGCTACACCTTC. Translated, it gives CASSLGPGTPGKDGYTF.